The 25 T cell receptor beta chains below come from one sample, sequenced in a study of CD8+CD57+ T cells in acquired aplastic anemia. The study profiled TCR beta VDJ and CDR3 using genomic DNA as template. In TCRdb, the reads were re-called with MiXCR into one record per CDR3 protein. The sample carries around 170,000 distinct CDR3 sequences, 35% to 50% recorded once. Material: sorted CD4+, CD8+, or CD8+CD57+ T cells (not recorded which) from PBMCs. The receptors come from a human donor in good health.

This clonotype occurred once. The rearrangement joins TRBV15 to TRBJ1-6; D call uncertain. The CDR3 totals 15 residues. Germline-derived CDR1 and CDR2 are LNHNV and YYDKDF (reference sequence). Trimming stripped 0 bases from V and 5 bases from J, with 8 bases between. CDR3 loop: CATSREGRDNSPLHF. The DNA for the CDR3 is TGTGCCACCAGCAGAGAAGGGAGGGATAATTCACCCCTCCACTTT.

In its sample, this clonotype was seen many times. The CDR3 bases are TGTGCCAGCAGCTTACTAGCGGGAGGACTCCTGGGGCAGTTCTTC. It specifies CASSLLAGGLLGQFF. The chain carries TRBV7-2 and TRBJ2-1; 11 bases are shared with TRBD2. V was clipped by 2 bases and J by 12 bases; unmatched bases: 9. Germline values: CDR1 SGHTA, CDR2 FQGNSA. There are 15 residues in the CDR3.

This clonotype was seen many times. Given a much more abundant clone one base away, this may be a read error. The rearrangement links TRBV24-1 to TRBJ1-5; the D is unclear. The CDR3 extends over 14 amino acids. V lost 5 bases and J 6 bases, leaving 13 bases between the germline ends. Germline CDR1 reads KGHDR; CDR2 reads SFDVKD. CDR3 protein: CATSGAGRIQPQHF. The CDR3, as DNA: TGTGCCACCAGTGGCGCCGGACGGATTCAGCCCCAGCATTTT.

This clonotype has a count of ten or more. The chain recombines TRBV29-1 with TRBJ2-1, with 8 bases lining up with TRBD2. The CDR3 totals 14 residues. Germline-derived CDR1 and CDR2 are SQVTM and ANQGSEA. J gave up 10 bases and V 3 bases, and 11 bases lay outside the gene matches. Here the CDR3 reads CSVESSGSLNEQFF. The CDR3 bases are TGCAGCGTTGAGTCTAGCGGGTCACTAAACGAGCAGTTCTTC.

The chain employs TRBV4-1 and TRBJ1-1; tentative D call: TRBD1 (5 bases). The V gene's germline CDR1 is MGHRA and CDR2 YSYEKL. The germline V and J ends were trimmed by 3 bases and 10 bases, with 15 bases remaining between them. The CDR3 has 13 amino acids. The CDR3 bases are TGCGCCAGCAGCCACCCAACAGGCGAGGGAGCTTTCTTT. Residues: CASSHPTGEGAFF.

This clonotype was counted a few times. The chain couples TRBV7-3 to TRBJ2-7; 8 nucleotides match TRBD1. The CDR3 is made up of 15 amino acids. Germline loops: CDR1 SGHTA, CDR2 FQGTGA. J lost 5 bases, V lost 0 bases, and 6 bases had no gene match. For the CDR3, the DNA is TGTGCCAGCAGCTTAACCCCAGGGGGCATCGACGAGCAGTACTTC. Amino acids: CASSLTPGGIDEQYF.

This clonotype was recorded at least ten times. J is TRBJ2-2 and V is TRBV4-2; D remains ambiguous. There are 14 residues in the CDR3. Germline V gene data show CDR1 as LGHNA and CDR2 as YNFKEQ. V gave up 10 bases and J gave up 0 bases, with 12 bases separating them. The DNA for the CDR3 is TGTGCCACAGGCGCTTACGCGAACACCGGGGAGCTGTTTTTT. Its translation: CATGAYANTGELFF.

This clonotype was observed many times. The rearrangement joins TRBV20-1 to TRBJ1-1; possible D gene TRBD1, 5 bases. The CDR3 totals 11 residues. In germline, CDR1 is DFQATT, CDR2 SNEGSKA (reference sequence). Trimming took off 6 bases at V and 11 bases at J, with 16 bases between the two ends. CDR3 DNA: TGCAGTGCCAGGTCGGGACTTGCGGCTTTCTTT. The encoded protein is CSARSGLAAFF.

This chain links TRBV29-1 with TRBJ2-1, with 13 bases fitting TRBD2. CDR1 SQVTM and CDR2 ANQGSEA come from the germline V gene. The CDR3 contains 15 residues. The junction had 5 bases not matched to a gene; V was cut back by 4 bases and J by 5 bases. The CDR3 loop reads CSVVPGLAGNNEQFF. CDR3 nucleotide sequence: TGCAGCGTTGTCCCGGGACTAGCGGGAAACAATGAGCAGTTCTTC.

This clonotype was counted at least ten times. This chain's CDR3 is CASGPHGHYEQYF. As DNA, the CDR3 is TGTGCCAGCGGGCCTCACGGGCACTACGAGCAGTACTTC. The chain uses TRBV19 and TRBJ2-7; no reliable D call. Per germline, CDR1 LNHDA and CDR2 SQIVND (reference sequence). The CDR3 runs to 13 residues. V lost 9 bases and J lost 3, with 15 bases in between.

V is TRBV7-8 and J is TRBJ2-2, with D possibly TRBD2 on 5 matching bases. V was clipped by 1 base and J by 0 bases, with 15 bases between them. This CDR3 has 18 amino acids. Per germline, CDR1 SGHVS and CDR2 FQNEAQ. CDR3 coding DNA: TGTGCCAGCAGCTTAGTCGACCTTCGGGGTGCGAACACCGGGGAGCTGTTTTTT. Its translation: CASSLVDLRGANTGELFF.

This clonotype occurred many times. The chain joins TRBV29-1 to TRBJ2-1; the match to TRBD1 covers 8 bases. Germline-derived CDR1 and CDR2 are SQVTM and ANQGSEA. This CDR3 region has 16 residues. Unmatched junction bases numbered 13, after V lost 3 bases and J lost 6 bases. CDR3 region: CSVDGTGASPINEQFF. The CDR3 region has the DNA TGCAGCGTTGATGGGACAGGAGCCAGCCCGATCAATGAGCAGTTCTTC.

CDR3 amino acids: CASTRGGEQYF. CDR3 nucleotide sequence: TGTGCCAGTACTCGGGGGGGTGAGCAGTACTTC. This rearrangement joins TRBV19 to TRBJ2-7; TRBD2 aligns across 8 bases. The germline gives CDR1 LNHDA, CDR2 SQIVND (reference sequence). V lost 7 bases, J lost 7 bases, and 3 bases stayed unmatched. The CDR3 has 11 amino acids.

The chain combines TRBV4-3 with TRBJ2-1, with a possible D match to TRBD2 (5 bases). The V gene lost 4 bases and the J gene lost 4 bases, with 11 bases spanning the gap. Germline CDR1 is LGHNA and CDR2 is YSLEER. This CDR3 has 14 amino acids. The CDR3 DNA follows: TGCGCCAGCAGCCCGGACTGGACGTACAATGAGCAGTTCTTC. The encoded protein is CASSPDWTYNEQFF.

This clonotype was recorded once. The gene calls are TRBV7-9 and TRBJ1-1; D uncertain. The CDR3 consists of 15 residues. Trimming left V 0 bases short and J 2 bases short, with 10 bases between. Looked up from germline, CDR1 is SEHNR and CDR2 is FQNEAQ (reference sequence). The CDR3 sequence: CASSLALGGNTEAFF. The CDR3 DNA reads TGTGCCAGCAGCTTAGCGTTGGGTGGTAACACTGAAGCTTTCTTT.

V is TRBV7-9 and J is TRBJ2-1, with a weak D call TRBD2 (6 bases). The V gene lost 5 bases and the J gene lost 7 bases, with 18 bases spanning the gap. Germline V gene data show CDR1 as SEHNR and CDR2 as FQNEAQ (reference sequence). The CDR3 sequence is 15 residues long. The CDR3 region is CASSLPGLGRNEQFF. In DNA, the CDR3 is TGTGCCAGCAGCCTCCCGGGACTGGGCAGGAATGAGCAGTTCTTC. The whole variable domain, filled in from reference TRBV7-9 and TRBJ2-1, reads DTGVSQNPRHKITKRGQNVTFRCDPISEHNRLYWYRQTLGQGPEFLTYFQNEAQLEKSRLLSDRFSAERPKGSFSTLEIQRTEQGDSAMYLCASSLPGLGRNEQFFGPGTRLTVL.

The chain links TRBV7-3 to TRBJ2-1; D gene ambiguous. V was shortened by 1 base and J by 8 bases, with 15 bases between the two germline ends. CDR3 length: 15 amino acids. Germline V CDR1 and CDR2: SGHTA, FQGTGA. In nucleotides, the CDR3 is TGTGCCAGCAGCTTAAGTCCCCACGGGCTCGATGAGCAGTTCTTC. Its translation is CASSLSPHGLDEQFF.

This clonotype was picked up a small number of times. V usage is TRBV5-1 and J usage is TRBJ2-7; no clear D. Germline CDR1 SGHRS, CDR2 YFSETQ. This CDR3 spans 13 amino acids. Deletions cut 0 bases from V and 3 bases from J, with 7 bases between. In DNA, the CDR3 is TGCGCCAGCAGCTTGGGGGAAATCTACGAGCAGTACTTC. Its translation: CASSLGEIYEQYF.

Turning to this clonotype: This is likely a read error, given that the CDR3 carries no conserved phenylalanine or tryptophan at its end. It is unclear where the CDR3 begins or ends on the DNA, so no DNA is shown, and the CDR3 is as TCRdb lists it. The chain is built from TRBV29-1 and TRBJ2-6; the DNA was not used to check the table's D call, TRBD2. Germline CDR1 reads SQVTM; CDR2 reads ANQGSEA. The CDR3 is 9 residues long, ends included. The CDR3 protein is CSVEACSTS.

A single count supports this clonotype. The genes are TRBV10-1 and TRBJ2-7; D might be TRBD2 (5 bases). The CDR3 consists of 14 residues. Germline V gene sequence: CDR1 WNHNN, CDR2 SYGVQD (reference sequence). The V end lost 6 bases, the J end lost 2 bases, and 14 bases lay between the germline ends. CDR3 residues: CASRKAGRAYEQYF. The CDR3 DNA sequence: TGCGCCAGCAGGAAGGCGGGCAGAGCCTACGAGCAGTACTTC.

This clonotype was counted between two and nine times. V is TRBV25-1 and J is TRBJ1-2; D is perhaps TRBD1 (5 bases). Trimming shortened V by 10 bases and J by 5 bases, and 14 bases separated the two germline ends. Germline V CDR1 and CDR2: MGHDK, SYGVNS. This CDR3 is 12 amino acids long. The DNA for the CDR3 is TGTGCCATCAGCAGGGAGGATTATGGCTACACCTTC. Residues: CAISREDYGYTF.

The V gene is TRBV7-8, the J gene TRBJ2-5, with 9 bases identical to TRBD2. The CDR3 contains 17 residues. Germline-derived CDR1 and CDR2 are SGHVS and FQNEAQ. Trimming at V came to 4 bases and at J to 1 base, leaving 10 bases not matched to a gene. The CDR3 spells CASSSPEPLAGQETQYF. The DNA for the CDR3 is TGTGCCAGCAGCTCCCCAGAGCCACTAGCGGGCCAAGAGACCCAGTACTTC.

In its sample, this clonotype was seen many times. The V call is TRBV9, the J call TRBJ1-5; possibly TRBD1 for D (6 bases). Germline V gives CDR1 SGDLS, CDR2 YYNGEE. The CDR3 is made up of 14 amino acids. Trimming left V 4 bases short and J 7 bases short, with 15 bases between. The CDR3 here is CASSSGGAGQPQHF. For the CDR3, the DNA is TGTGCCAGCAGCTCGGGGGGCGCGGGACAGCCCCAGCATTTT.

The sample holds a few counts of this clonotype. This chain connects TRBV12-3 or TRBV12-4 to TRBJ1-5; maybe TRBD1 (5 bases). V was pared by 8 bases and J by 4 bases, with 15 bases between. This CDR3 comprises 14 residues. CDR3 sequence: CASAAGRVNQPQHF. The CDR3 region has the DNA TGTGCCAGCGCCGCGGGACGGGTTAATCAGCCCCAGCATTTT.

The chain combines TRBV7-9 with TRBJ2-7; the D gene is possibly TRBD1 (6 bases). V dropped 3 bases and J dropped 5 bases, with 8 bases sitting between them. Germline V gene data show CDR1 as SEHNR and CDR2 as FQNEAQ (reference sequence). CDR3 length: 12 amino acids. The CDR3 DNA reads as TGTGCCAGCAGCTTCGGACAGAACGAGCAGTACTTC. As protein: CASSFGQNEQYF.